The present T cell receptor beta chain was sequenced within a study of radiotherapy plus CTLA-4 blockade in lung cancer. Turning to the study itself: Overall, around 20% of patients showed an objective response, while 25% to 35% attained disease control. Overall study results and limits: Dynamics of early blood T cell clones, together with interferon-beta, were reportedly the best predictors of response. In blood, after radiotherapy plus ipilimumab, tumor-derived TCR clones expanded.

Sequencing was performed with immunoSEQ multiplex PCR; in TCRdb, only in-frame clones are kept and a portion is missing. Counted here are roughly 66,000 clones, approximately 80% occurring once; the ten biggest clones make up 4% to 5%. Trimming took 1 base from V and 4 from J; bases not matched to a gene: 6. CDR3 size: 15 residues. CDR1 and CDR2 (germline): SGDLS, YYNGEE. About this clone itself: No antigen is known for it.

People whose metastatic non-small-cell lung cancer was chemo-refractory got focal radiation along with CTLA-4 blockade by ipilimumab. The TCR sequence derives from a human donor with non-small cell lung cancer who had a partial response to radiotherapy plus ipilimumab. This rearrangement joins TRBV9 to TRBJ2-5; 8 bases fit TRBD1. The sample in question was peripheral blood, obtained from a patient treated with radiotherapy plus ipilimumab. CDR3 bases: TGTGCCAGCAGCGTATCGGCAGGGGGCAGAGAGACCCAGTACTTC. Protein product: CASSVSAGGRETQYF.